This TCR beta chain was found in a study of T-cell memory formation after mild COVID-19. Whole-study context: In these data, TCR clusters were largely donor specific.

The CDR3 is 14 amino acids. Per the germline V gene, CDR1 is KGHDR and CDR2 is SFDVKD. The J segment lost 1 base and the V segment lost 8 bases, leaving 2 bases of the junction unmatched. TCRdb re-called the 5' RACE reads with MiXCR, one entry per CDR3 protein. In the table there are approximately 430,000 distinct CDR3 sequences, more than 20% of which are singletons. Source material: PBMCs or a T cell subset sorted from them (not recorded which). The source of this sequence is an adult woman who had mild COVID-19 (a few samples of this study predate the infection). Cell type and time point are not known. The gene calls are TRBV24-1 and TRBJ2-2, with 8 bases matching TRBD1. The CDR3 loop is CATTDRVNTGELFF. The CDR3 region has the DNA TGTGCCACCACGGACAGGGTGAACACCGGGGAGCTGTTTTTT.